The 26 T cell receptor beta chains presented below share a single source sample, sequenced in a study of blood T cell repertoires in COVID-19. Using immunoSEQ multiplex PCR, the repertoire was profiled, and TCRdb retains in-frame clones only, with some absent. Altogether about 64,000 clones are present, 65% to 90% being singletons, with the ten largest covering more than 0.95%. The material sequenced was peripheral blood. These receptors were taken from a man between 35 and 55 years old with acute or convalescent COVID-19.

The J gene is TRBJ2-1, the V gene TRBV20-1; 7 bases are shared with TRBD2. The germline V gene encodes CDR1 DFQATT and CDR2 SNEGSKA (reference sequence). V trimming: 5 bases; J trimming: 10 bases; junction bases outside the gene matches: 5. The CDR3 runs 11 residues. DNA for the CDR3: TGCAGTGCTGCTGGGACTAAGGAGCAGTTCTTC. This sequence encodes CSAAGTKEQFF.

The gene calls are TRBV5-1 and TRBJ1-5; TRBD1 matches at 11 bases. This CDR3 spans 15 amino acids. Germline values: CDR1 SGHRS, CDR2 YFSETQ. V trimming: 5 bases; J trimming: 6 bases; junction bases outside the gene matches: 7. This CDR3 reads CASRRDRGNVQPQHF. For the CDR3, the DNA is TGCGCCAGCAGGAGGGACAGGGGGAATGTTCAGCCCCAGCATTTT.

The J gene is TRBJ1-1, the V gene TRBV11-2, with TRBD1 as a possible D gene (5 bases). The germline V and J ends were trimmed by 5 bases and 5 bases, with 12 bases remaining between them. The CDR3 runs to 13 residues. Germline V gene data show CDR1 as SGHAT and CDR2 as FQNNGV. The CDR3 sequence: CASSANRWTEAFF. In DNA, the CDR3 is TGTGCCAGCAGCGCTAACAGGTGGACTGAAGCTTTCTTT.

The chain combines TRBV6-6 with TRBJ2-7, with 10 bases that match TRBD1. V was clipped by 5 bases and J by 1 base; unmatched bases: 8. The germline V gene encodes CDR1 MNHNY and CDR2 SVGAGI (reference sequence). This CDR3 is 16 amino acids long. Written as DNA, the CDR3 is TGTGCCAGCAGTGGCGGGGACAGGGGACGATCCTACGAGCAGTACTTC. Protein: CASSGGDRGRSYEQYF.

The genes are TRBV15 and TRBJ2-5; 12 nucleotides match TRBD2. Unmatched junction bases numbered 12, after V lost 4 bases and J lost 9 bases. There are 16 residues in the CDR3. CDR1 LNHNV and CDR2 YYDKDF come from the germline V gene (reference sequence). Written as DNA, the CDR3 is TGTGCCACCAGCACCCCCTCGACTAGCGGGGGATCGGCCCAGTACTTC. Its translation is CATSTPSTSGGSAQYF.

The chain uses TRBV6-5 and TRBJ1-3; D is uncertain. The CDR3 loop spans 12 amino acids. CDR1 and CDR2 from the germline V gene are MNHEY and SVGAGI. Trimming stripped 5 bases from V and 11 bases from J, with 13 bases between. CDR3 protein: CASSPNPSAIYF. The CDR3 nucleotides read TGTGCCAGCAGTCCGAACCCGTCGGCCATATATTTT.

The rearrangement uses TRBV2 and TRBJ1-1; a weak D match, TRBD1 (5 bases). CDR1 and CDR2 (germline): SNHLY, FYNNEI. There are 16 residues in the CDR3. V was clipped by 7 bases and J by 1 base, with 19 bases between them. The CDR3 loop reads CASTFGHQGTNTEAFF. For the CDR3, the DNA is TGTGCCAGCACCTTCGGACACCAGGGAACGAACACTGAAGCTTTCTTT.

The rearrangement links TRBV28 to TRBJ1-2; D unresolved. CDR1 and CDR2 from the germline V gene are MDHEN and SYDVKM. The CDR3 consists of 14 residues. Trimming shortened V by 6 bases and J by 6 bases, and 17 bases separated the two germline ends. The CDR3 nucleotides read TGTGCCAGCAGCCTCGTTTGGCCGGGGAATGGCTACACCTTC. Its protein product is CASSLVWPGNGYTF.

The chain carries TRBV30 and TRBJ1-1; 7 bases fit TRBD1. The CDR3 sequence is 14 residues long. CDR1 is GTSNPN and CDR2 is SVGIG in the germline V gene (reference sequence). The V segment lost 3 bases and the J segment 5 bases; nucleotides outside the gene matches: 9. CDR3 residues: CAWSEGTEKTEAFF. The CDR3 DNA sequence: TGTGCCTGGAGCGAAGGGACAGAAAAAACTGAAGCTTTCTTT.

The CDR3, as DNA: TGTGCCAGCAGCCCGACAAGCTCACCCCTCCACTTT. Its protein is CASSPTSSPLHF. The chain joins TRBV7-8 to TRBJ1-6, with unresolved D. Deletions cut 5 bases from V and 10 bases from J, with 9 bases between. Per germline, CDR1 SGHVS and CDR2 FQNEAQ. The CDR3 has 12 amino acids.

The gene calls are TRBV19 and TRBJ1-1; D is unresolved. The CDR3 is made up of 11 amino acids. V was cut by 7 bases and J by 6 bases, with 9 bases left in between. In germline, CDR1 is LNHDA, CDR2 SQIVND (reference sequence). The CDR3 loop reads CASIGVAEAFF. In DNA form, the CDR3 reads TGTGCCAGTATTGGAGTCGCTGAAGCTTTCTTT.

This clone was seen only a few times. V gene TRBV27 combines with J gene TRBJ2-3; TRBD2 aligns across 8 bases. This CDR3 comprises 16 residues. The germline V gene encodes CDR1 MNHEY and CDR2 SMNVEV (reference sequence). V trimming: 4 bases; J trimming: 1 base; junction bases outside the gene matches: 7. The CDR3 nucleotides read TGTGCCAGCAGTTCTCCGGGGGGGCTCCGCACAGATACGCAGTATTTT. Its translation: CASSSPGGLRTDTQYF.

The rearrangement uses TRBV19 and TRBJ1-2; TRBD1 might be the D (5 bases). The CDR3 loop spans 15 amino acids. The V gene's germline CDR1 is LNHDA and CDR2 SQIVND (reference sequence). With 1 base removed from V and 2 bases from J, the gap between germline ends came to 11 bases. The CDR3 reads CASSIGTPLNYGYTF. The CDR3 DNA sequence: TGTGCCAGTAGTATAGGGACACCGTTAAACTATGGCTACACCTTC.

This clone was recorded only once. This chain links TRBV7-9 with TRBJ1-3; TRBD1 matches at 8 bases. CDR1 and CDR2 from the germline V gene are SEHNR and FQNEAQ (reference sequence). The CDR3 has 17 residues. The V gene end was trimmed by 8 bases and the J gene end by 0 bases; junction bases not matched to a gene: 12. The CDR3: CASDPKGTGSSGNTIYF. Written as DNA, the CDR3 is TGTGCCAGCGACCCAAAGGGGACAGGAAGCTCTGGAAACACCATATATTTT.

The genes are TRBV19 and TRBJ1-5; the D gene is possibly TRBD1 (5 bases). Germline V gene lookup returns CDR1 LNHDA and CDR2 SQIVND (reference sequence). Trimming pared 4 bases from V and 6 bases from J, leaving 16 bases between. The CDR3 loop spans 15 amino acids. In DNA form, the CDR3 reads TGTGCCAGTAGTACCACAATCAGGGTAGGTCAGCCCCAGCATTTT. It translates to CASSTTIRVGQPQHF.

DNA for the CDR3: TGTGCCAGCAGCTCGGGGGGTACAGGTTCGGCTGGAAACACCATATATTTT. It codes for CASSSGGTGSAGNTIYF. The chain links TRBV7-8 to TRBJ1-3, with a tentative D call TRBD1 (5 bases). V was trimmed by 4 bases and J by 2 bases, leaving 18 bases between them. This CDR3 is built from 17 residues. Germline-derived CDR1 and CDR2 are SGHVS and FQNEAQ.

This clone was counted a few times. For the CDR3, the DNA is TGTGCCAGCAGTTACGGGACAGGGGTTGAAAAACTGTTTTTT. Translation gives CASSYGTGVEKLFF. This chain uses TRBV6-6 with TRBJ1-4, with 10 positions matching TRBD1. The J segment lost 7 bases and the V segment lost 2 bases, leaving 1 base of the junction unmatched. The CDR3 runs 14 residues. The V gene's germline CDR1 is MNHNY and CDR2 SVGAGI (reference sequence).

V is TRBV9 and J is TRBJ2-1; 7 bases match TRBD1. Germline V gene data show CDR1 as SGDLS and CDR2 as YYNGEE. The CDR3 loop spans 14 amino acids. V gave up 4 bases and J gave up 7 bases; unmatched junction bases: 8. The CDR3 region has the DNA TGTGCCAGCAGCATACGATTACAGGGGAATGAGCAGTTCTTC. It codes for CASSIRLQGNEQFF.

V and J are TRBV30 and TRBJ1-1, with unresolved D. Germline CDR1 and CDR2: GTSNPN and SVGIG (reference sequence). The length of the CDR3 is 16 residues. Trimming removed 0 bases from V and 1 base from J, with 15 bases in between. CDR3 in amino acids: CAWSVGFSEENTEAFF. DNA for the CDR3: TGTGCCTGGAGTGTAGGCTTCTCCGAGGAGAACACTGAAGCTTTCTTT.

The chain uses TRBV30 and TRBJ1-6, with 10 nucleotides matching TRBD1. The trim removed 1 base at V and 11 bases at J, leaving 8 bases unmatched. The length of the CDR3 is 15 residues. CDR1 and CDR2 from the germline V gene are GTSNPN and SVGIG (reference sequence). This chain's CDR3 is CAWSETGGMATPLHF. The CDR3 DNA sequence: TGTGCCTGGAGTGAGACAGGGGGCATGGCGACACCCCTCCACTTT.

The chain couples TRBV7-9 to TRBJ1-3, with D perhaps matching TRBD1 (6 bases). V lost 6 bases to trimming and J lost 8 bases, with 17 bases between them. Per the germline V gene, CDR1 is SEHNR and CDR2 is FQNEAQ (reference sequence). This CDR3 region has 14 residues. CDR3 region: CASRRQLGGDTIYF. As DNA, the CDR3 is TGTGCCAGCAGACGACAATTAGGGGGGGACACCATATATTTT.

The chain recombines TRBV29-1 with TRBJ1-2; 7 bases agree with TRBD1. Trimming at V came to 6 bases and at J to 5 bases, leaving 3 bases not matched to a gene. The CDR3 is 11 residues long. Germline lookup yields CDR1 SQVTM and CDR2 ANQGSEA. As DNA, the CDR3 is TGCAGCGTGCCGACAGGGTATGGCTACACCTTC. This encodes CSVPTGYGYTF.

The chain joins TRBV11-2 to TRBJ2-5, with 7 bases identical to TRBD2. CDR3 length: 14 amino acids. Unmatched junction bases numbered 7, after V lost 8 bases and J lost 1 base. Per germline, CDR1 SGHAT and CDR2 FQNNGV. DNA of the CDR3: TGTGCCAGCGGACCGGAGCGGGGCCAAGAGACCCAGTACTTC. It encodes CASGPERGQETQYF.

The rearrangement links TRBV11-2 to TRBJ1-2; no clear D. Trimming pared 2 bases from V and 8 bases from J, leaving 18 bases between. This CDR3 is 15 amino acids long. Germline CDR1 and CDR2: SGHAT and FQNNGV. The CDR3 loop reads CASSLSLSGSEGYTF. In DNA form, the CDR3 reads TGTGCCAGCAGCTTATCTTTGTCCGGGTCGGAGGGCTACACCTTC.

This clone was counted between two and nine times. V and J are TRBV29-1 and TRBJ1-6; D gene unclear. The CDR3 spans 11 residues. CDR1 and CDR2 from the germline V gene are SQVTM and ANQGSEA. V was trimmed by 4 bases and J by 16 bases, leaving 14 bases between them. The CDR3 sequence is CSVAAGTGLHF. As DNA, the CDR3 is TGCAGCGTTGCGGCGGGCACTGGGCTCCACTTT.

This clone was seen only a few times. V is TRBV2 and J is TRBJ2-7; the match to TRBD1 covers 8 bases. Germline trimming cut 7 bases from V and 11 bases from J; bases unmatched to any gene: 4. The CDR3 length is 10 residues. Germline CDR1 is SNHLY and CDR2 is FYNNEI. DNA of the CDR3: TGTGCCAGCAAGGGACAGGAGGAGTACTTC. Its translation is CASKGQEEYF.